In this sample, the clone carrying this T cell receptor (beta chain) turned up many times. Both iRepertoire HTBI primers and Arm-PCR of CDR3 regions were used to build the TCR beta libraries. Each CDR3 protein is one row after TCRdb ran MiXCR on the multiplex PCR reads. Of about 340,000 distinct CDR3 sequences listed, about 20% were seen once; the top ten hold about 29%. These data originate in a study of regulatory T cells in long-lasting Graves disease. Sample time point: persistent/refractory GD, antithyroid drugs over 5 years with positive TRAb. RNA isolated from PBMCs was used to make the TCR library. V gave up 2 bases and J gave up 4 bases, with 11 bases separating them. The CDR3 sequence is 15 residues long. Per germline, CDR1 MDHEN and CDR2 SYDVKM.

The rearrangement joins TRBV28 to TRBJ2-2, with D tentatively TRBD1 (5 bases). The receptor comes from a female donor with Graves disease. Specimen: peripheral blood mononuclear cells (PBMCs), collected when the disease was refractory, from a patient treated with antithyroid drugs. The CDR3 is CASSLHGAPTGELFF. CDR3 bases: TGTGCCAGCAGTTTACATGGGGCACCCACCGGGGAGCTGTTTTTT.